This TCR beta chain was identified in a study of blood T cell repertoires in COVID-19. Study summary: Samples taken during acute and convalescent COVID-19 were collected in the United States, Italy and Spain. Nucleic acid was either cDNA or gDNA, and it came from T cells, B-cell-depleted T cells, or PBMCs.

Trimming removed 0 bases at V and 9 bases at J, with 10 bases between. CDR3 length: 13 residues. From germline, CDR1 is SGHDT and CDR2 YYEEEE. Profiled with immunoSEQ multiplex PCR; TCRdb holds only in-frame clones, not every one. Of more than 100,000 clones listed, more than 80% are singletons. Material for sequencing was peripheral blood. This sequence joins TRBV5-6 and TRBJ2-1; the D is unclear. This TCR was recovered from a woman aged 55-70 years with acute or convalescent COVID-19. CDR3 sequence reads: CASSLALRSEQFF. CDR3 bases: TGTGCCAGCAGCTTGGCCCTCAGATCTGAGCAGTTCTTC.